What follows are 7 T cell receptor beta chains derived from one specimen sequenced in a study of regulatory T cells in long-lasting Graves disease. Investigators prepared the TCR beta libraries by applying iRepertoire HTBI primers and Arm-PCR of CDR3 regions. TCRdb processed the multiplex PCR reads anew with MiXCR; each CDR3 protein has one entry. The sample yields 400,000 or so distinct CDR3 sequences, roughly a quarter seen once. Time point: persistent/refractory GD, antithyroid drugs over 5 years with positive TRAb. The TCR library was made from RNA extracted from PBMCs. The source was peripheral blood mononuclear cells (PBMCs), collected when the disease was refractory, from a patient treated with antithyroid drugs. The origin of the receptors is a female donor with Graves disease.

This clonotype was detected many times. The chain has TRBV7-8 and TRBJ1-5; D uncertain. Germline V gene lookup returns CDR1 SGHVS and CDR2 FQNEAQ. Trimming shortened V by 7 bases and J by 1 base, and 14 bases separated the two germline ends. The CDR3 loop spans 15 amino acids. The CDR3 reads CASTSEPWSNQPQHF. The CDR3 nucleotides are TGTGCCAGCACCTCCGAACCGTGGAGCAATCAGCCCCAGCATTTT.

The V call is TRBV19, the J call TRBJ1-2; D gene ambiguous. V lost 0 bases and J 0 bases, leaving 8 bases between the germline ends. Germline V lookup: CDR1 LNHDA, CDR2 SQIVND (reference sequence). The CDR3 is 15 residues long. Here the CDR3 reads CASSIDFQANYGYTF. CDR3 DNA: TGTGCCAGTAGTATAGATTTTCAGGCTAACTATGGCTACACCTTC.

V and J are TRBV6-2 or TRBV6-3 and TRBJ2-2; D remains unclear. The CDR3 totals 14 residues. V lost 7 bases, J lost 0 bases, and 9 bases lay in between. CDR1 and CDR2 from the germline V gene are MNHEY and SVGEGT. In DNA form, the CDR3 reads TGTGCCAGCACCCGCGGCCCGAACACCGGGGAGCTGTTTTTT. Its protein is CASTRGPNTGELFF.

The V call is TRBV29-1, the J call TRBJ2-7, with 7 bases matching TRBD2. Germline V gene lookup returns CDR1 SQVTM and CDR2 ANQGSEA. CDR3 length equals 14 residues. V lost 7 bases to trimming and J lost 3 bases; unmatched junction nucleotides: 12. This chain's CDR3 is CSGILAGELYEQYF. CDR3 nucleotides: TGCAGCGGGATACTGGCGGGGGAACTCTACGAGCAGTACTTC.

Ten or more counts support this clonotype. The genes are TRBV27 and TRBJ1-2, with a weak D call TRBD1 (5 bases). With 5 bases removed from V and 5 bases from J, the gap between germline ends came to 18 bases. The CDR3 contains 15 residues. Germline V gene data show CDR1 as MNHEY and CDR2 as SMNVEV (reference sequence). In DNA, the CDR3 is TGTGCCAGCAGTCCCCCCGGGACCGGATCTTATGGCTACACCTTC. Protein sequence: CASSPPGTGSYGYTF.

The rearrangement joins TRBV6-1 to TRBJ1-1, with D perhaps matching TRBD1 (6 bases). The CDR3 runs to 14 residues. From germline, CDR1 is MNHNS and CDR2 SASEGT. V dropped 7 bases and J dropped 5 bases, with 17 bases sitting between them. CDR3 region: CASKGGGGGTEAFF. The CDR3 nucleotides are TGTGCCAGCAAGGGGGGGGGCGGAGGGACTGAAGCTTTCTTT.

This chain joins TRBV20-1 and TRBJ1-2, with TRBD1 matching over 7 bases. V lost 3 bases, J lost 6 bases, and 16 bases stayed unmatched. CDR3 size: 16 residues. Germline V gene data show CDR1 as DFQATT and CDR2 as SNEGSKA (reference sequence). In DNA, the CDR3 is TGCAGTGCTAGTCGGTATTCCCAGGGACAGCCCGATGGCTACACCTTC. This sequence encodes CSASRYSQGQPDGYTF.